This TCR beta chain was found in a study of breast tumors, draining lymph nodes, adjacent tissues. General observations from the study: Compared with lymph nodes, tumors were less diverse; compared with nontumor tissue, more. Luminal-like breast cancer showed significantly higher tumor–nontumor repertoire similarity than basal-like.

This clonotype was found many times. Its target is unknown. The lymph nodes were axillary draining lymph nodes from breast cancer patients. Trimming stripped 0 bases from V and 2 bases from J, with 13 bases between. Germline CDR1 is LNHNV and CDR2 is YYDKDF (reference sequence). The length of the CDR3 is 16 residues. TCRdb reprocessed the multiplex PCR reads with MiXCR, giving one entry per CDR3 protein. The sample lists around 300,000 distinct CDR3 sequences, about 33% occurring once. Sequenced material: axillary lymph node tissue. The TCR was taken from a female donor with breast cancer. Some clones in this sample may be carry-over from other donors' samples. This chain links TRBV15 with TRBJ1-2; D remains ambiguous. CDR3 bases: TGTGCCACCAGCAGAGATCGCCTCTTATTGAACTATGGCTACACCTTC. It translates to CATSRDRLLLNYGYTF.